The rows below give T cell receptor beta chains drawn from one sample of a study of blood T cell repertoires in COVID-19. Using immunoSEQ multiplex PCR, the repertoire was profiled, and TCRdb retains in-frame clones only, with some absent. The table shows fewer than 400,000 clones, with roughly 89% occurring only once. The sequenced sample was PBMCs or T cells enriched from blood (not recorded which). The receptors were gathered from a man aged 55 to 70 who had recovered from COVID-19. The CDR3 runs from the conserved cysteine through the conserved F or W. A D gene is named only where the DNA matches it firmly. Clone size, where shown, is once, few, many, or a class for clones that have expanded.

-,TRBJ1-3,TRBV27,-,CASSFTGGNTIYF,TGTGCCAGCAGTTTCACAGGGGGAAACACCATATATTTT
-,TRBJ1-1,TRBV5-5,-,CASSAGTEAFF,TGTGCCAGCAGCGCCGGGACAGAAGCTTTCTTT
-,TRBJ2-7,TRBV28,TRBD1,CASSLTGGPYEQYF,TGTGCCAGCAGCTTGACAGGGGGCCCCTACGAGCAGTACTTC
-,TRBJ2-7,TRBV27,-,CASSLLGGWGYEQYF,TGTGCCAGCAGTTTATTAGGAGGGTGGGGCTACGAGCAGTACTTC
-,TRBJ1-5,TRBV5-5,-,CASSQIGTPRNQPQHF,TGTGCCAGCAGTCAGATCGGGACACCCCGCAATCAGCCCCAGCATTTT
-,TRBJ1-1,TRBV28,-,CASSIAFGAFF,TGTGCCAGCAGTATTGCCTTCGGAGCTTTCTTT
-,TRBJ2-7,TRBV18,TRBD2,CASSPQTSGAYEQYF,TGTGCCAGCTCACCACAGACTAGCGGGGCCTACGAGCAGTACTTC
-,TRBJ2-5,TRBV11-1,TRBD1,CASSLARTGLTSETQYF,TGTGCCAGCAGCTTAGCACGGACAGGGTTAACCAGTGAGACCCAGTACTTC
-,TRBJ2-1,TRBV28,TRBD2,CASSSGGLAENEQFF,TGTGCCAGCAGTAGTGGCGGACTAGCGGAAAATGAGCAGTTCTTC
-,TRBJ2-5,TRBV6-2/TRBV6-3,TRBD2,CASSYGLAGETQYF,TGTGCCAGCAGTTACGGACTAGCGGGAGAGACCCAGTACTTC
-,TRBJ1-1,TRBV5-8,TRBD1,CASRPRQGLNTEAFF,TGTGCCAGCAGACCCAGACAGGGGTTGAACACTGAAGCTTTCTTT
-,TRBJ1-5,TRBV19,-,CASSIVLGPQHF,TGTGCCAGTAGTATAGTGCTCGGGCCCCAGCATTTT
-,TRBJ2-7,TRBV7-2,TRBD1,CASSLERTGNEQYF,TGTGCCAGCAGCTTAGAACGGACAGGGAACGAGCAGTACTTC
-,TRBJ2-1,TRBV18,TRBD1,CASSPTGVDEQFF,TGTGCCAGCTCACCGACAGGGGTGGATGAGCAGTTCTTC
-,TRBJ2-3,TRBV19,TRBD1,CASSTQGAGGTDTQYF,TGTGCCAGTAGTACACAGGGGGCCGGGGGCACAGATACGCAGTATTTT
-,TRBJ2-1,TRBV4-3,TRBD2,CASSQELASGREQFF,TGCGCCAGCAGCCAAGAGTTGGCTAGCGGGAGAGAGCAGTTCTTC
-,TRBJ2-5,TRBV2,-,CASGSGPDQETQYF,TGTGCCAGCGGGAGCGGGCCGGACCAAGAGACCCAGTACTTC
-,TRBJ2-1,TRBV28,TRBD1,CASSFPLGQGAGQYNEQFF,TGTGCCAGCAGCTTCCCTCTGGGACAGGGAGCGGGCCAGTACAATGAGCAGTTCTTC
-,TRBJ1-2,TRBV6-1,-,CASSEAPGLYDYGYTF,TGTGCCAGCAGTGAAGCGCCGGGTCTGTACGACTATGGCTACACCTTC
-,TRBJ1-3,TRBV7-2,-,CASSLDRTPGNTIYF,TGTGCCAGCAGTTTAGACAGGACCCCTGGAAACACCATATATTTT
-,TRBJ2-5,TRBV3-1/TRBV3-2,TRBD2,CASSQGRGLAEETQYF,TGTGCCAGCAGCCAAGGGAGGGGACTAGCGGAAGAGACCCAGTACTTC
-,TRBJ2-1,TRBV5-1,TRBD2,CASSDGAGVAGGPEFF,TGCGCCAGCAGCGACGGGGCAGGGGTAGCGGGAGGGCCGGAGTTCTTC
once,TRBJ2-7,TRBV5-4,-,CASSLNDRLSYEQYF,TGTGCCAGCAGCTTGAACGACAGGCTCTCCTACGAGCAGTACTTC
-,TRBJ2-3,TRBV4-2,TRBD2,CASSQEVAGADTQYF,TGTGCCAGCAGCCAAGAGGTAGCGGGAGCAGATACGCAGTATTTT
-,TRBJ1-2,TRBV29-1,TRBD1,CSVEKGQGDPHGYTF,TGCAGCGTTGAAAAGGGACAGGGCGACCCTCATGGCTACACCTTC
-,TRBJ1-1,TRBV5-1,-,CASSVAGVGTEAFF,TGCGCCAGCAGCGTTGCAGGGGTCGGCACTGAAGCTTTCTTT
-,TRBJ1-2,TRBV9,-,CASSVDSPPNNYGYTF,TGTGCCAGCAGCGTAGACTCCCCGCCCAATAACTATGGCTACACCTTC
few,TRBJ2-7,TRBV24-1,TRBD1,CATSTEGQNYEQYF,TGTGCCACCAGTACTGAGGGACAGAACTACGAGCAGTACTTC
-,TRBJ2-2,TRBV6-8,-,CASRSYSGEGGELFF,TGTGCCAGCAGATCTTACTCAGGGGAAGGCGGGGAGCTGTTTTTT
-,TRBJ1-5,TRBV5-1,-,CASSLDGGEAQPQHF,TGCGCCAGCAGCTTGGATGGGGGGGAGGCTCAGCCCCAGCATTTT
once,TRBJ2-3,TRBV18,-,CASSPFGQPTDTQYF,TGTGCCAGCTCACCATTTGGGCAGCCCACAGATACGCAGTATTTT
-,TRBJ1-6,TRBV7-3,-,CASSLYRDRNSPLHF,TGTGCCAGCAGCTTATACAGGGACCGTAATTCACCCCTCCACTTT
few,TRBJ1-2,TRBV9,-,CASSPGGGIGGYTF,TGTGCCAGCAGCCCCGGGGGAGGGATCGGGGGCTACACCTTC
-,TRBJ1-2,TRBV5-1,TRBD1,CASRPYVGQGIYGYTF,TGCGCCAGCCGCCCTTATGTCGGACAGGGCATCTATGGCTACACCTTC
-,TRBJ1-6,TRBV6-5,-,CASSRVGENSPLHF,TGTGCCAGCAGCCGAGTCGGGGAAAATTCACCCCTCCACTTT
-,TRBJ1-2,TRBV6-5,TRBD1,CASKTGVDFNYGYTF,TGTGCCAGCAAGACAGGGGTCGATTTCAACTATGGCTACACCTTC
-,TRBJ2-1,TRBV7-9,TRBD2,CASSLEDRGTSGQGDEQFF,TGTGCCAGCAGCTTAGAGGATCGGGGGACTAGCGGGCAGGGGGATGAGCAGTTCTTC
-,TRBJ1-2,TRBV18,TRBD1,CASSLGQGSQSIYGYTF,TGTGCCAGCTCACTCGGACAGGGCTCACAATCGATCTATGGCTACACCTTC
-,TRBJ2-7,TRBV28,TRBD2,CASRLASAGAFYEQYF,TGTGCCAGCAGACTCGCTAGCGCGGGAGCCTTTTACGAGCAGTACTTC
-,TRBJ2-3,TRBV6-5,TRBD2,CASSYIAGGPGDTQYF,TGTGCCAGCAGTTACATAGCGGGAGGCCCGGGAGATACGCAGTATTTT
-,TRBJ2-2,TRBV19,-,CASRRTRNTGELFF,TGTGCCAGTAGGAGGACAAGGAACACCGGGGAGCTGTTTTTT
-,TRBJ2-7,TRBV4-1,TRBD2,CASSHASRTSGRSHEQYF,TGCGCCAGCAGCCACGCATCCCGGACTAGCGGGAGGTCCCACGAGCAGTACTTC
few,TRBJ2-3,TRBV2,-,CASSEATGLPLGDTQYF,TGTGCCAGCAGTGAAGCAACGGGACTTCCACTTGGGGATACGCAGTATTTT
-,TRBJ2-7,TRBV7-2,-,CASRSSAAYEQYF,TGTGCCAGCAGGTCCTCCGCGGCGTACGAGCAGTACTTC
few,TRBJ1-5,TRBV24-1,-,CATSQVNQPQHF,TGTGCCACCAGTCAGGTTAATCAGCCCCAGCATTTT
-,TRBJ1-5,TRBV19,-,CASRRTADLQPQHF,TGTGCCAGTAGACGGACAGCCGACTTACAGCCCCAGCATTTT
-,TRBJ2-7,TRBV6-5,TRBD2,CASTSGSYEQYF,TGTGCCAGCACTAGCGGGAGCTACGAGCAGTACTTC
-,TRBJ2-4,TRBV7-9,-,CASSSKVGGIGKNIQYF,TGTGCCAGCAGCTCCAAGGTGGGGGGAATCGGCAAAAACATTCAGTACTTC
-,TRBJ1-1,TRBV7-3,-,CASSPAGGDTEAFF,TGTGCCAGCAGCCCAGCTGGAGGAGACACTGAAGCTTTCTTT
-,TRBJ1-2,TRBV28,-,CASRTGLDYGYTF,TGTGCCAGCAGAACAGGGTTGGACTATGGCTACACCTTC
-,TRBJ1-2,TRBV5-1,TRBD1,CASSLGAGGEDGYTF,TGCGCCAGCAGCTTGGGGGCAGGGGGCGAGGATGGCTACACCTTC